This T cell receptor beta chain derives from a study of Ad26.COV2.S vaccination and SARS-CoV-2 variants. Using immunoSEQ multiplex PCR, the repertoire was profiled, and TCRdb retains in-frame clones only, with some absent. The repertoire consists of 300,000 to 500,000 clones, with less than 90% occurring once and the leading ten covering more than 3%. Treatment given: approximately 18 received Ad26.COV2.S at low or high dose, single or two shots; about 5 received placebo; per-sample allocation not given. Sampling took place 63 days after the first vaccine or placebo injection. The CDR3 runs 14 residues. The germline CDR1 and CDR2 sequences are SGHKS and YYEKEE (reference sequence). Losses at the gene ends were 0 bases for V and 2 bases for J; bases not matched to a gene: 1. Overall study results and limits: People who got the vaccine had more spike-specific TCR breadth than people who got placebo.

With regard to this clone: Its matching antigen is unknown.

This chain links TRBV5-5 with TRBJ1-1; TRBD1 agrees at 7 bases. The specimen was peripheral blood, collected in a trial of Ad26.COV2.S vaccine versus placebo. This TCR derives from a person between 18 and 65 years old who received the Ad26.COV2.S COVID-19 vaccine or a placebo. The CDR3 sequence: CASSLDRGNTEAFF. CDR3 sequence (DNA): TGTGCCAGCAGCTTGGACAGGGGCAACACTGAAGCTTTCTTT.